This T cell receptor beta chain was identified during a study of cytomegalovirus exposure and HLA in healthy donors. Use of 60 Vbeta and 13 Jbeta primers characterized the PCR. The method was immunoSEQ multiplex PCR; TCRdb's version includes in-frame clones alone and lacks a portion of them. This table has approximately 150,000 clones, 55% to 70% appearing once. V trimming: 0 bases; J trimming: 9 bases; junction bases outside the gene matches: 7. CDR1 and CDR2 (germline): SGDLS, YYNGEE. CDR3 size: 15 residues. This receptor was obtained from a woman aged 60-75 years in good health and CMV-seropositive. The sample consisted of PBMCs. The J gene is TRBJ2-1, the V gene TRBV9, with 9 bases lining up with TRBD2. The CDR3 coding sequence is TGTGCCAGCAGCGTAGGGGGTAGCGGGAGTTCTGAGCAGTTCTTC. Amino acids: CASSVGGSGSSEQFF.